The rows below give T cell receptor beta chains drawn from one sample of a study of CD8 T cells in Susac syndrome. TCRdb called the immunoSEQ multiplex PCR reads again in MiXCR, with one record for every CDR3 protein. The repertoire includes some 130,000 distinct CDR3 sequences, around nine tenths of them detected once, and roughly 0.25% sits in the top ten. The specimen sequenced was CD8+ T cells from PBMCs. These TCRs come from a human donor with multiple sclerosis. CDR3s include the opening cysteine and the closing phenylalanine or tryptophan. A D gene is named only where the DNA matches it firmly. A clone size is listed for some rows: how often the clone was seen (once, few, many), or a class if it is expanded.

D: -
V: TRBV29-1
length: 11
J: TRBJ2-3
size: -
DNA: TGCAGCGTCCTTAAGGAGGGGGTTCGATATTTT
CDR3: CSVLKEGVRYF

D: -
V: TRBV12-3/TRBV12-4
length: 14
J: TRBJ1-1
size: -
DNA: TGTGCCAGCAGTTTAGCGGGGACCCCCACTGAAGCTTTCTTT
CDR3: CASSLAGTPTEAFF

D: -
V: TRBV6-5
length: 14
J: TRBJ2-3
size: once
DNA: TGTGCCAGCAGTTTGGTGCGGGATGGAGATACGCAGTATTTT
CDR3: CASSLVRDGDTQYF

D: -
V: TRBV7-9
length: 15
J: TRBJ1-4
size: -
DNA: TGTGCCAGCAGCTGGTTCGGCCAGGGAGACGAAAAACTGTTTTTT
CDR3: CASSWFGQGDEKLFF

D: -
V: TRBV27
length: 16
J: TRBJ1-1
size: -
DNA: TGTGCCAGCAGTCCCCACTGGATGGAACCGAACACTGAAGCTTTCTTT
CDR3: CASSPHWMEPNTEAFF

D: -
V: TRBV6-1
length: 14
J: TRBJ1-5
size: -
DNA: TGTGCCAGCTCGGAAGGGATTCGCAATCAGCCCCAGCATTTT
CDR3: CASSEGIRNQPQHF

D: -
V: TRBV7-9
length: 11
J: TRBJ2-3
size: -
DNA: TGTGCCACCAGCCGCGGGGATACGCAGTATTTT
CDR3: CATSRGDTQYF

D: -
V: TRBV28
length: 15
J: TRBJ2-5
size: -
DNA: TGTGCCAGCAGACACACTAGGAGTTTGGGAGAGACCCAGTACTTC
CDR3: CASRHTRSLGETQYF

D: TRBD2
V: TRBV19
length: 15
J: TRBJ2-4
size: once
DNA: TGTGCCACCTACGGAGAGTGGGAGGGACCAAACATTCAGTACTTC
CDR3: CATYGEWEGPNIQYF

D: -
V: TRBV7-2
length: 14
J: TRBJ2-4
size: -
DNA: TGTGCCAGCAGCGTACCGGCAGGAGTAAACATTCAGTACTTC
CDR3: CASSVPAGVNIQYF

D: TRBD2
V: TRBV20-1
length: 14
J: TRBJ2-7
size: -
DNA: TGCAGTGCCGACGGACTAGCGGACTCCTACGAGCAGTACTTC
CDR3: CSADGLADSYEQYF

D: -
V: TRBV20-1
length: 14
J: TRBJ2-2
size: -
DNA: TGCAGTGCCGCCCGGTGGTCGGGGGCAGGGGAGCTGTTTTTT
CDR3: CSAARWSGAGELFF

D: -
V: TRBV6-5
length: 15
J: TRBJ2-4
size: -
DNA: TGTGCCAGCAGTTACTCGATACTAGCCAAAAACATTCAGTACTTC
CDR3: CASSYSILAKNIQYF